The rows below give T cell receptor beta chains drawn from one sample of a study of technical replicates of blood from a few donors. The table came from immunoSEQ multiplex PCR; TCRdb's copy has only in-frame clones and leaves some out. Altogether tens of thousands of clones are present, about 94% being singletons, with the ten largest covering roughly 0.4%. Sequenced sample: T cells isolated from PBMCs. The source is a human donor in good health. CDR3s include the opening cysteine and the closing phenylalanine or tryptophan. The D gene is left open where the match is weak. The size field is filled for only some rows; it gives once, few, many or a size class.

>TRBV29-1|TRBD1|-|TRBJ1-5
TGCAGCGTTGGTGGACAGGGGGGGCAGCCCCAGCATTTT
CSVGGQGGQPQHF
>TRBV27|TRBD1|-|TRBJ1-2
TGTGCCAGCAGTTTAGTGGGACAGGGTCCCTATGGCTACACCTTC
CASSLVGQGPYGYTF
>TRBV7-2|TRBD1|-|TRBJ2-7
TGTGCCAGCAGCTTAACAGGGGGCGCACAGTACTTC
CASSLTGGAQYF
>TRBV2|-|-|TRBJ2-7
TGTGCCAGCAGCCGCGGAGGGGGGGGCTACGAGCAGTACTTC
CASSRGGGGYEQYF
>TRBV6-6|-|once|TRBJ2-4
TGTGCCAGCACCTCGGGTGGGGGCGGAAACATTCAGTACTTC
CASTSGGGGNIQYF
>TRBV30|-|-|TRBJ1-5
TGTGCCTGGAGTTTGGGAGGGGACCAGCCCCAGCATTTT
CAWSLGGDQPQHF
>TRBV29-1|-|-|TRBJ2-1
TGCAGCGTTGAGGTTCGGCGGGGCTACAATGAGCAGTTCTTC
CSVEVRRGYNEQFF
>TRBV5-1|-|-|TRBJ2-2
TGCGCCAGCAGCATCAAAGAGCTTACCGGGGAGCTGTTTTTT
CASSIKELTGELFF
>TRBV7-2|-|-|TRBJ2-1
TGTGCCAGCAGCTGGCGGGACTTCGCATCGCCCAATGAGCAGTTCTTC
CASSWRDFASPNEQFF
>TRBV7-8|TRBD2|-|TRBJ2-3
TGTGCCAGCAGCCAAGCGGGAGAACGTTTGAATACGCAGTATTTT
CASSQAGERLNTQYF